This T cell receptor beta chain derives from a study of blood T cell repertoires in COVID-19. Study background: Sources were T cells, B-cell-depleted T cells, or PBMCs; the material itself was cDNA or gDNA.

J lost 7 bases, V lost 5 bases, and 9 bases had no gene match. There are 14 residues in the CDR3. CDR1 and CDR2 from the germline V gene are LGHDT and YNNKEL (reference sequence). In the authors' workflow: Using reference gene primer amplification, nucleated cell counts were estimated. The protocol was immunoSEQ multiplex PCR, while the TCRdb copy is restricted to in-frame clones and leaves out a portion. V, J and clone size derive from that table, while D and trimming were established from the DNA sequence. The sample carries more than 90,000 clones, over 80% recorded once. The genes are TRBV3-1 (or the pseudogene TRBV3-2) and TRBJ1-1; 8 bases are a match to TRBD1. The receptor was isolated from a woman between 70 and 85 years old with acute or convalescent COVID-19. Sequencing input: peripheral blood. The CDR3 region is CASSFGQGFVEAFF. Written as DNA, the CDR3 is TGTGCCAGCAGCTTCGGACAGGGATTTGTTGAAGCTTTCTTT.